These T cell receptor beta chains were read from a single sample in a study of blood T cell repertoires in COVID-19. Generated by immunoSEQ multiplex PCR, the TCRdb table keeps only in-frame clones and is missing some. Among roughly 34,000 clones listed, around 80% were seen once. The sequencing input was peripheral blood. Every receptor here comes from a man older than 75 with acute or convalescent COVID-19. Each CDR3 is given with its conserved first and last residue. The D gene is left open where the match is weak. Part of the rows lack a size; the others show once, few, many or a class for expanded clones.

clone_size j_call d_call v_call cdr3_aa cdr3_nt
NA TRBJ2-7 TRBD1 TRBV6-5 CASSYSTGVPYEQYF TGTGCCAGCAGTTACTCGACAGGGGTCCCCTACGAGCAGTACTTC
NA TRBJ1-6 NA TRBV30 CAWSRESYTVLESPLHF TGTGCCTGGAGTCGGGAATCATACACAGTCCTAGAATCACCCCTCCACTTT
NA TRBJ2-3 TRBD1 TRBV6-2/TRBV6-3 CASSDIGQGARDTQYF TGTGCCAGCAGCGATATTGGACAGGGGGCGCGAGATACGCAGTATTTT
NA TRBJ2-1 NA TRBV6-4 CASSDIILPLRNEQFF TGTGCCAGCAGTGACATCATTTTGCCCCTCCGGAATGAGCAGTTCTTC
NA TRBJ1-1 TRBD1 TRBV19 CASSIKQGLGTEAFF TGTGCCAGTAGTATTAAACAGGGGTTGGGAACTGAAGCTTTCTTT
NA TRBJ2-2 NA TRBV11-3 CASRPGEITGELFF TGTGCCAGCAGACCTGGAGAGATCACCGGGGAGCTGTTTTTT
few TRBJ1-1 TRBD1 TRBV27 CASSPWTGNTEAFF TGTGCCAGCAGCCCCTGGACAGGGAACACTGAAGCTTTCTTT
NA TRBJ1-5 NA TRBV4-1 CASSQDRPQNQPQHF TGCGCCAGCAGCCAAGATCGTCCCCAGAATCAGCCCCAGCATTTT
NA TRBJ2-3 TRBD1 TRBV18 CASSPSAKRGRGTDTQYF TGTGCCAGCTCACCATCGGCAAAGAGGGGGCGCGGGACAGATACGCAGTATTTT
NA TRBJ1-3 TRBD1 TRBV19 CASSIRLGTGAGNTIYF TGTGCCAGTAGTATCCGGCTCGGGACAGGGGCAGGAAACACCATATATTTT
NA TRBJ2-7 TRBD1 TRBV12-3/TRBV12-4 CASSLNRGYEQYF TGTGCCAGCAGTTTAAACAGGGGATACGAGCAGTACTTC
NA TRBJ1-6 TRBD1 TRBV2 CASSGGQSFSPLHF TGTGCCAGCAGTGGGGGACAGAGTTTTTCACCCCTCCACTTT
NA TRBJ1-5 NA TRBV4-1 CASSQAGKRYVHQPQHF TGCGCCAGCAGCCAAGCAGGAAAAAGATATGTCCATCAGCCCCAGCATTTT
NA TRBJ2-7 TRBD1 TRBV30 CAWRWTGASYEQYF TGTGCCTGGAGATGGACAGGGGCTTCCTACGAGCAGTACTTC
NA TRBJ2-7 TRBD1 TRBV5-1 CASSMGQGDEQYF TGCGCCAGCAGCATGGGACAGGGGGACGAGCAGTACTTC
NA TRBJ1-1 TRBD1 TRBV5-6 CASSSGQVNTEAFF TGTGCCAGCAGCTCGGGACAGGTCAACACTGAAGCTTTCTTT
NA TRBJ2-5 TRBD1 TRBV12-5 CASGLGQGSETQYF TGTGCTAGTGGTTTGGGACAGGGGAGTGAGACCCAGTACTTC
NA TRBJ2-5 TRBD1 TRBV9 CASSVGPLTGFRETQYF TGTGCCAGCAGCGTAGGCCCCCTGACAGGGTTCCGAGAGACCCAGTACTTC
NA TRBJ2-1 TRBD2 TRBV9 CASSPRSGGYEQFF TGTGCCAGCAGCCCCCGCTCGGGAGGGTATGAGCAGTTCTTC
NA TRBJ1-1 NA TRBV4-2 CASSPRVNNTEAFF TGTGCCAGCAGCCCCAGGGTGAACAACACTGAAGCTTTCTTT
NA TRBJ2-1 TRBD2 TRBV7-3 CASSLTGLAGVQTYNEQFF TGTGCCAGCAGCTTAACTGGCCTAGCGGGAGTCCAAACCTACAATGAGCAGTTCTTC
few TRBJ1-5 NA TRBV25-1 CASRANRVRGLSNQPQHF TGTGCCAGCAGAGCCAACAGGGTTCGGGGTTTGAGCAATCAGCCCCAGCATTTT
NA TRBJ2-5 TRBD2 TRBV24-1 CATSDPSGGLKETQYF TGTGCCACCAGTGATCCCAGCGGGGGGCTTAAAGAGACCCAGTACTTC
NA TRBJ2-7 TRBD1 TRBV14 CASSQDLGQGALGQYF TGTGCCAGCAGCCAAGATCTTGGACAGGGGGCGCTTGGGCAGTACTTC
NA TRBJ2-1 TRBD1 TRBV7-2 CASSFRWDSKFNEQFF TGTGCCAGCAGCTTCCGTTGGGACAGCAAATTCAATGAGCAGTTCTTC
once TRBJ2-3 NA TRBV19 CASSISVHTDTQYF TGTGCCAGTAGTATTTCGGTCCACACAGATACGCAGTATTTT
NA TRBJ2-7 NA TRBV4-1 CASSQAGGRYEQYF TGCGCCAGCAGCCAAGCTGGGGGGAGGTACGAGCAGTACTTC
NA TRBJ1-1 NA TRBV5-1 CASSRGSGGTEAFF TGCGCCAGCAGTCGAGGGAGTGGAGGGACTGAAGCTTTCTTT
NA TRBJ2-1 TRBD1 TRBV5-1 CASSSLRTGGLYNEQFF TGCGCCAGCAGCTCACTAAGAACAGGGGGCTTATACAATGAGCAGTTCTTC
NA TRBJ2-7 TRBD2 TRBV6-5 CASSYSGTSYEQYF TGTGCCAGCAGTTACTCCGGGACTAGCTACGAGCAGTACTTC
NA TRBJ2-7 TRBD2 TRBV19 CASSNAGTKIYEQYF TGTGCCAGTAGCAATGCCGGGACTAAGATCTACGAGCAGTACTTC
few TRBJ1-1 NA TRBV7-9 CASSLEVRTEAFF TGTGCCAGCAGCTTGGAGGTGAGAACTGAAGCTTTCTTT
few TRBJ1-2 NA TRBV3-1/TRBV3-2 CASSQENSYGYTF TGTGCCAGCAGCCAGGAAAACAGCTATGGCTACACCTTC
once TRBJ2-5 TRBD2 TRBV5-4 CASSLVVSGGLQTQYF TGTGCCAGCAGCTTGGTGGTTAGCGGGGGGTTGCAGACCCAGTACTTC
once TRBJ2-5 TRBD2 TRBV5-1 CASSMTSGGQETQYF TGCGCCAGCAGCATGACTAGCGGGGGTCAAGAGACCCAGTACTTC
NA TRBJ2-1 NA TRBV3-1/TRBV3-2 CASSPELAGEQFF TGTGCCAGCAGCCCCGAGCTAGCAGGTGAGCAGTTCTTC
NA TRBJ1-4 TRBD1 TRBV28 CASSGQGPNEKLFF TGTGCCAGCAGTGGACAGGGCCCTAATGAAAAACTGTTTTTT
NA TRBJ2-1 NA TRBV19 CASSRGQSKFF TGTGCCAGTAGCCGAGGACAGAGTAAGTTCTTC
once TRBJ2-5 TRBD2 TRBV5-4 CASSFRTSGTETQYF TGTGCCAGCAGCTTTCGGACTAGCGGGACGGAGACCCAGTACTTC
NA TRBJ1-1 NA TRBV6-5 CASSAQGNRNTEAFF TGTGCCAGCAGCGCACAGGGAAACAGGAACACTGAAGCTTTCTTT
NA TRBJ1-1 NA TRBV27 CASSLNRVNTEAFF TGTGCCAGCAGTTTAAATCGGGTTAACACTGAAGCTTTCTTT
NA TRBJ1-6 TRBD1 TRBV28 CAGQGSYNSPLHF TGTGCCGGACAGGGTTCCTATAATTCACCCCTCCACTTT
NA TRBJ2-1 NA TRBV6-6 CASSYLGGGPGSEQFF TGTGCCAGCAGTTACCTAGGGGGAGGGCCGGGCAGTGAGCAGTTCTTC
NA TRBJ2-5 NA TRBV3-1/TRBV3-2 CASSQLLTGTQYF TGTGCCAGCAGCCAATTGCTAACGGGGACCCAGTACTTC
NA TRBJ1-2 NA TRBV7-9 CASSLARAESGLGYTF TGTGCCAGCAGCTTAGCGAGGGCAGAAAGCGGCCTAGGCTACACCTTC
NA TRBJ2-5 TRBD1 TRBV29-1 CSVRGQGLGAETQYF TGCAGCGTTCGAGGACAGGGCTTGGGTGCGGAGACCCAGTACTTC
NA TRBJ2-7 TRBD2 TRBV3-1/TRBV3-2 CASSKLTSPYEQYF TGTGCCAGCAGTAAATTGACTAGCCCGTACGAGCAGTACTTC
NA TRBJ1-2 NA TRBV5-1 CASSLARNYGYTF TGCGCCAGCAGCTTGGCCAGGAACTATGGCTACACCTTC
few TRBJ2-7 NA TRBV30 CAWNAWRGAYEQYF TGTGCCTGGAACGCCTGGCGGGGAGCCTACGAGCAGTACTTC
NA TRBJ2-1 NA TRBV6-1 CASSERGADSYNEQFF TGTGCCAGCAGTGAACGGGGGGCTGACTCCTACAATGAGCAGTTCTTC
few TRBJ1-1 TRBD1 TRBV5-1 CASSSDRDTEAFF TGCGCCAGCAGCTCGGACAGGGACACTGAAGCTTTCTTT